This TCR beta chain derives from a study of cytomegalovirus exposure and HLA in healthy donors. Germline CDR1 is SGHVS and CDR2 is FNYEAQ. V lost 0 bases and J 6 bases, leaving 12 bases between the germline ends. This CDR3 is 14 amino acids long. Amplification used 60 Vbeta primers and 13 Jbeta primers. This table comes from immunoSEQ multiplex PCR, and its TCRdb copy is limited to in-frame clones, with some not included. The sample consists of about 130,000 clones, 70% to 80% of them appearing once. The chain links TRBV7-6 to TRBJ2-7; unclear D gene. Specimen: PBMCs. This TCR came from a man between 35 and 55 years old in good health and CMV-seropositive. The CDR3 loop is CASSLALGPSEQYF. As DNA, the CDR3 is TGTGCCAGCAGCTTAGCGCTCGGCCCTAGCGAGCAGTACTTC.